One T cell receptor (beta chain) is described in this entry. Profiled with immunoSEQ multiplex PCR; TCRdb holds only in-frame clones, not every one. Among tens of thousands of clones listed, about 90% were seen once. The data are from a study of T cell changes during pregnancy in multiple sclerosis. The length of the CDR3 is 13 residues. Germline trimming cut 10 bases from V and 1 base from J; bases unmatched to any gene: 2. Germline V CDR1 and CDR2: LNHDA, SQIVND (reference sequence). This chain links TRBV19 with TRBJ2-2, with 8 bases matching TRBD1. The source was CD4+ T cells from peripheral blood mononuclear cells, collected in the first trimester of pregnancy. The TCR was taken from a female donor with multiple sclerosis, enrolled in a pregnancy study. DNA for the CDR3: TGTGCCATCGGGACAGGGAACACCGGGGAGCTGTTTTTT. This encodes CAIGTGNTGELFF.